These 20 T cell receptor beta chains originate from one sample sequenced in a study of T cells in Graves' hyperthyroidism and ophthalmopathy. Amplified TCR beta CDR3 regions derived from RNA transcripts. The HTBI primer set served for first-round RT-PCR of the TCR CDR3. MiXCR was run by TCRdb on the multiplex PCR reads, yielding one entry per CDR3 protein. The sample includes approximately 480,000 distinct CDR3 sequences, about a fifth of them seen just once. The sequenced sample consisted of blood. All receptors come from a man aged 18 to 30 with Graves' hyperthyroidism.

The chain employs TRBV24-1 and TRBJ2-7, with a weak D call TRBD2 (5 bases). CDR3 length: 13 residues. Trimming cost V 6 bases and J 3 bases, with 11 bases left between them. The V gene's germline CDR1 is KGHDR and CDR2 SFDVKD. CDR3 DNA sequence: TGTGCCACCAGTAGAGGGCCCGACTACGAGCAGTACTTC. This sequence encodes CATSRGPDYEQYF.

This clonotype was seen repeatedly, ten times or more. The gene calls are TRBV10-3 and TRBJ1-1; D might be TRBD1 (5 bases). The CDR3 totals 15 residues. CDR1 is ENHRY and CDR2 is SYGVKD in the germline V gene. The V and J ends lost 3 bases and 1 base respectively, with 12 bases between them. CDR3 sequence: CAISDRKGRNTEAFF. CDR3 coding DNA: TGTGCCATCAGTGATCGTAAGGGGAGGAACACTGAAGCTTTCTTT.

Only a few counts were recorded for this clonotype. This chain uses TRBV11-1 with TRBJ2-2; D gene unclear. The germline V gene has CDR1 SGHAT and CDR2 FQDESV (reference sequence). Trimming removed 4 bases from V and 0 bases from J, with 15 bases in between. The length of the CDR3 is 17 residues. Here the CDR3 reads CASSSSITKANTGELFF. The CDR3 coding sequence is TGTGCCAGCAGCTCGAGCATTACCAAAGCGAACACCGGGGAGCTGTTTTTT. The full variable domain, rest sourced from reference TRBV11-1 and TRBJ2-2, is EAEVAQSPRYKITEKSQAVAFWCDPISGHATLYWYRQILGQGPELLVQFQDESVVDDSQLPKDRFSAERLKGVDSTLKIQPAELGDSAMYLCASSSSITKANTGELFFGEGSRLTVL.

This clonotype was detected many times. The chain couples TRBV6-2 or TRBV6-3 to TRBJ1-1; the D is unclear. The CDR3 has 12 residues. V lost 6 bases and J lost 9, with 14 bases in between. Germline-derived CDR1 and CDR2 are MNHEY and SVGEGT. The CDR3 DNA is TGTGCCAGCAGAACCTCCCAGGCGAAAGCTTTCTTT. Encoded protein: CASRTSQAKAFF.

The CDR3 coding sequence is TGTGCCAGCAGTTTATCGGGCGCCCCACGGACAGGGCCGGCCTACGAGCAGTACGTC. Protein sequence: CASSLSGAPRTGPAYEQYV. The chain joins TRBV27 to TRBJ2-7; 8 positions agree with TRBD1. From germline, CDR1 is MNHEY and CDR2 SMNVEV (reference sequence). CDR3 length: 19 amino acids. The V gene end was trimmed by 0 bases and the J gene end by 2 bases; junction bases not matched to a gene: 15.

This clonotype was picked up many times. The chain carries TRBV15 and TRBJ1-1; possibly TRBD1 for D (5 bases). The germline gives CDR1 LNHNV, CDR2 YYDKDF (reference sequence). This CDR3 has 15 residues. V lost 3 bases, J lost 6 bases, and 17 bases lay in between. CDR3 DNA sequence: TGTGCCACCAGCAGGGAAGACGACAGAATGGCTGAAGCTTTCTTT. Its translation is CATSREDDRMAEAFF. The whole variable domain, filled in from reference TRBV15 and TRBJ1-1, reads DAMVIQNPRYQVTQFGKPVTLSCSQTLNHNVMYWYQQKSSQAPKLLFHYYDKDFNNEADTPDNFQSRRPNTSFCFLDIRSPGLGDTAMYLCATSREDDRMAEAFFGQGTRLTVV.

This clonotype was observed at least ten times. CDR3 bases: TGTGCCAGCAGCGCCGGGACAGGGGAAATGGCTAACTATGGCTACACCTTC. This sequence encodes CASSAGTGEMANYGYTF. The chain uses TRBV2 and TRBJ1-2, with 10 bases fitting TRBD1. CDR1 and CDR2 from the germline V gene are SNHLY and FYNNEI. This CDR3 is 17 amino acids long. The ends lost 6 bases at V and 0 bases at J; junction bases unmatched: 10. The variable domain in full, with the rest retrieved from reference TRBV2 and TRBJ1-2, is EPEVTQTPSHQVTQMGQEVILRCVPISNHLYFYWYRQILGQKVEFLVSFYNNEISEKSEIFDDQFSVERPDGSNFTLKIRSTKLEDSAMYFCASSAGTGEMANYGYTFGSGTRLTVV.

In its sample, this clonotype was seen many times. V gene TRBV6-1 combines with J gene TRBJ1-1; D uncertain. Germline CDR1 is MNHNS and CDR2 is SASEGT. The V end lost 1 base, the J end lost 5 bases, and 11 bases lay between the germline ends. This CDR3 has 14 amino acids. In nucleotides, the CDR3 is TGTGCCAGCAGTGAAGGGTGGGAACAGACTGAAGCTTTCTTT. Translation: CASSEGWEQTEAFF.

This clonotype came up many times. V usage is TRBV6-2 or TRBV6-3 and J usage is TRBJ1-1; perhaps TRBD1 as D (6 bases). Trimming removed 5 bases at V and 2 bases at J, with 18 bases between. The germline V gene encodes CDR1 MNHEY and CDR2 SVGEGT. CDR3 length: 16 amino acids. This CDR3 is CASSESRGRFNTEAFF. CDR3 DNA: TGTGCCAGCAGTGAGTCCAGGGGCCGATTCAACACTGAAGCTTTCTTT.

This clonotype has at least ten counts. The chain couples TRBV9 to TRBJ2-5; no clear D gene. V was clipped by 4 bases and J by 3 bases, with 13 bases between them. Germline V lookup: CDR1 SGDLS, CDR2 YYNGEE. This CDR3 has 14 amino acids. Here the CDR3 reads CASSPSSWEETQYF. The CDR3 region has the DNA TGTGCCAGCAGCCCCAGCTCTTGGGAAGAGACCCAGTACTTC.

The rearrangement joins TRBV5-1 to TRBJ2-2; D perhaps matches TRBD2 (5 bases). The CDR3 extends over 15 amino acids. V lost 7 bases to trimming and J lost 4 bases, with 17 bases between them. Germline CDR1 reads SGHRS; CDR2 reads YFSETQ. CDR3 loop: CASASSAAGTGELFF. In DNA, the CDR3 is TGCGCCAGCGCCTCCTCCGCCGCGGGCACCGGGGAGCTGTTTTTT. Together with reference TRBV5-1 and TRBJ2-2, the CDR3 gives the full variable domain: KAGVTQTPRYLIKTRGQQVTLSCSPISGHRSVSWYQQTPGQGLQFLFEYFSETQRNKGNFPGRFSGRQFSNSRSEMNVSTLELGDSALYLCASASSAAGTGELFFGEGSRLTVL.

This clonotype showed up many times. A much larger clone sits a single nucleotide away, making a read error possible. The J gene is TRBJ1-1, the V gene TRBV20-1; tentative D call: TRBD1 (5 bases). V lost 3 bases and J 0 bases, leaving 14 bases between the germline ends. The CDR3 length is 15 residues. Per germline, CDR1 DFQATT and CDR2 SNEGSKA (reference sequence). Here the CDR3 reads CSASPQGRMNTEAFF. CDR3 nucleotides: TGCAGTGCTAGCCCTCAGGGACGGATGAACACTGAAGCTTTCTTT.

This clonotype was detected many times. The chain joins TRBV28 to TRBJ1-3; D not resolved. The germline V gene encodes CDR1 MDHEN and CDR2 SYDVKM. The CDR3 is made up of 13 amino acids. V gave up 3 bases and J gave up 8 bases, with 11 bases separating them. Here the CDR3 DNA reads TGTGCCAGCAGTTTGGGGTTGGTTGACACCATATATTTT. Translated: CASSLGLVDTIYF.

This clonotype was seen a single time. A read error may explain this, as a much larger clone is one base away. This chain uses TRBV20-1 with TRBJ1-1, with D uncertain. The CDR3 is made up of 13 amino acids. The V gene's germline CDR1 is DFQATT and CDR2 SNEGSKA (reference sequence). DNA for the CDR3: TGCGGTGCTCCCGGGATTCAGAACACTGAAGCTTTCTTT. Translated, it gives CGAPGIQNTEAFF.

This clonotype has ten or more counts. V usage is TRBV30 and J usage is TRBJ1-3, with D unresolved. The V gene lost 3 bases and the J gene lost 2 bases, with 8 bases spanning the gap. Germline CDR1 is GTSNPN and CDR2 is SVGIG (reference sequence). The CDR3 length is 13 residues. CDR3 protein: CAWSTITGNTIYF. CDR3 sequence (DNA): TGTGCCTGGAGCACGATCACTGGAAACACCATATATTTT.

The CDR3 protein is CASSLVPVSGNTIYF. CDR3 DNA: TGTGCCAGCAGCTTAGTCCCGGTCTCTGGAAACACCATATATTTT. The genes are TRBV13 and TRBJ1-3, with D uncertain. The germline gives CDR1 PRHDT, CDR2 FYEKMQ (reference sequence). The CDR3 is 15 residues long. Trimming removed 1 base from V and 0 bases from J, with 7 bases in between.

The V and J genes are TRBV7-9 and TRBJ2-7; D unclear. The CDR3 is made up of 14 amino acids. Germline V gives CDR1 SEHNR, CDR2 FQNEAQ (reference sequence). Trimming stripped 5 bases from V and 2 bases from J, with 13 bases between. The DNA for the CDR3 is TGTGCCAGCAGCCCGTATATGAGGCCCTACGAGCAGTACTTC. Amino acid sequence: CASSPYMRPYEQYF.

Ten or more counts support this clonotype. The chain joins TRBV7-8 to TRBJ2-7; 8 nucleotides align to TRBD1. The CDR3 is 14 amino acids. Germline CDR1 reads SGHVS; CDR2 reads FQNEAQ. J lost 6 bases, V lost 5 bases, and 9 bases had no gene match. CDR3: CASSEQTGDGEQYF. The CDR3 DNA is TGTGCCAGCAGCGAACAGACAGGGGACGGCGAGCAGTACTTC.

At least ten counts were recorded for this clonotype. The genes are TRBV6-1 and TRBJ1-3; perhaps TRBD1 as D (5 bases). In germline, CDR1 is MNHNS, CDR2 SASEGT. The V end lost 3 bases, the J end lost 2 bases, and 8 bases lay between the germline ends. The CDR3 consists of 14 residues. The CDR3 DNA reads TGTGCCAGCAGTGATGGGGGAGCTGGAAACACCATATATTTT. It yields the protein CASSDGGAGNTIYF.

Comment on this clonotype: Possible read error: a much larger clone is one base away. The chain couples TRBV5-1 to TRBJ2-7; TRBD1 agrees at 8 bases. Germline CDR1 is SGHRS and CDR2 is YFSETQ. There are 13 residues in the CDR3. Trimming took 8 bases from V and 3 from J; bases not matched to a gene: 7. The CDR3 is CASLDRDNYEQYF. The CDR3 DNA is TGCGCCAGTCTGGACAGGGACAACTACGAGCAGTACTTC.